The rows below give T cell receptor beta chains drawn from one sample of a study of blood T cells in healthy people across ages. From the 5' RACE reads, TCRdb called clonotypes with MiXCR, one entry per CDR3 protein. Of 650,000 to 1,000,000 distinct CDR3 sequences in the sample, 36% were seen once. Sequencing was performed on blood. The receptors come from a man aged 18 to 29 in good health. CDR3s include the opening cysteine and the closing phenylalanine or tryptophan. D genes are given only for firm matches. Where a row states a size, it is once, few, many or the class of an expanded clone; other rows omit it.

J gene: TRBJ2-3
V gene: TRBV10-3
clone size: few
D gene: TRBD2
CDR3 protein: CATSSGERTDTQYF
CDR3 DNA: TGTGCCACCTCTAGCGGGGAACGCACAGATACGCAGTATTTT

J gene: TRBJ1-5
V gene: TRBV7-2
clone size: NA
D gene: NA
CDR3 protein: CASSAWGQGLNQPQHF
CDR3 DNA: TGTGCCAGCAGCGCGTGGGGGCAGGGATTAAATCAGCCCCAGCATTTT

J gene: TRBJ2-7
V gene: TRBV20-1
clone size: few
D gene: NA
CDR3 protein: CSARPLRGLSSYNEQYF
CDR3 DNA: TGCAGTGCTAGACCTCTAAGGGGACTTAGCTCCTACAATGAGCAGTACTTC

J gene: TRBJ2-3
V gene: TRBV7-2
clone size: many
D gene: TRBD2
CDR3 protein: CASSLRRGDTDTQYF
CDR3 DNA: TGTGCCAGCAGCTTACGGCGGGGGGACACAGATACGCAGTATTTT

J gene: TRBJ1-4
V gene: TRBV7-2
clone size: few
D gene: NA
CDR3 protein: CASRPHGNYEKLFF
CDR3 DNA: TGTGCCAGCAGACCACATGGAAACTATGAAAAACTGTTTTTT

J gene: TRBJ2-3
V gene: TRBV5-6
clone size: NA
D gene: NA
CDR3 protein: CAGSWWRGDTQYF
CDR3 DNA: TGTGCCGGCAGCTGGTGGAGGGGTGATACGCAGTATTTT

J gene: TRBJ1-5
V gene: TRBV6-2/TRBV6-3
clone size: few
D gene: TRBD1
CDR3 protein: CASSYLGTGTQPQHF
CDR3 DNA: TGTGCCAGCAGTTACTTGGGGACAGGGACTCAGCCCCAGCATTTT

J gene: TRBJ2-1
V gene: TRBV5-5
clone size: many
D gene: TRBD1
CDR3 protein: CASSQGRDSSNEQFF
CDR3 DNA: TGTGCCAGCAGCCAGGGCCGGGACAGTTCAAATGAGCAGTTCTTC

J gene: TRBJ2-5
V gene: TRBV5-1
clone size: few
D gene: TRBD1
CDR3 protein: CASSLSPGQGQETQYF
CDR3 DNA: TGCGCCAGCAGCCTGAGTCCGGGACAGGGACAAGAGACCCAGTACTTC

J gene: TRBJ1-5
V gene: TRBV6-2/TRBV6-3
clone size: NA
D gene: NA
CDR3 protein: CAGSPGTGWDQPQHF
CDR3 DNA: TGTGCCGGCAGTCCCGGGACGGGGTGGGATCAGCCCCAGCATTTT

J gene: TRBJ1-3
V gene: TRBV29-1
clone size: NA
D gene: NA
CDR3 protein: CSVEGGEGNSGNTIYF
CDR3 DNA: TGCAGCGTTGAAGGGGGCGAGGGGAACTCTGGAAACACCATATATTTT

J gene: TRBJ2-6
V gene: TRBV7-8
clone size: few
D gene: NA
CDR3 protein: CASSLVVVVAGPLNVLTF
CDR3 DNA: TGTGCCAGCAGCTTAGTCGTGGTAGTGGCAGGGCCGCTGAACGTCCTGACTTTC

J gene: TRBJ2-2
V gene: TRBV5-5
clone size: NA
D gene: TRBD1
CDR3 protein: CASSPKPTGVVTGELFF
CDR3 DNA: TGTGCCAGCAGCCCAAAACCGACAGGGGTGGTCACCGGGGAGCTGTTTTTT

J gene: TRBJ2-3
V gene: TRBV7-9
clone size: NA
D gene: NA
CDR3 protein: CASSLRGASADTQYF
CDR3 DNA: TGTGCCAGCAGCTTAAGGGGGGCCAGCGCAGATACGCAGTATTTT

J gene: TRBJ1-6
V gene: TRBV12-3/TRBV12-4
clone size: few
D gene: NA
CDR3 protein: CASSPDTTNSPLHF
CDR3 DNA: TGTGCCAGCAGCCCGGACACTACGAATTCACCCCTCCACTTT

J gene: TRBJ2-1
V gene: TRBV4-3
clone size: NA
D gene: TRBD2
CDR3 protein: CASSRGLATNGQFF
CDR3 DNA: TGCGCCAGCAGCCGAGGACTAGCCACCAATGGGCAGTTCTTC

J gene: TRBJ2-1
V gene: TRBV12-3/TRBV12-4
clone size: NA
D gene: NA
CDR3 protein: CASSGLGYDEQFF
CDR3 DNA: TGTGCCAGCAGTGGGCTTGGGTACGATGAGCAGTTCTTC

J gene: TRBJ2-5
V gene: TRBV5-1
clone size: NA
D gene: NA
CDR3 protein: CASGSQSPSTNEQYF
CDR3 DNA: TGCGCCAGCGGGAGCCAGTCCCCATCGACCAATGAGCAGTACTTC

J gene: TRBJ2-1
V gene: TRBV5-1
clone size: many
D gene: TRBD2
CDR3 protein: CASSLANQGGNEQFF
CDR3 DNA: TGCGCCAGCAGCTTGGCCAACCAGGGAGGGAATGAGCAGTTCTTC

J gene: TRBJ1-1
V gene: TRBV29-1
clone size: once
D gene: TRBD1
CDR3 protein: CSARDSPISAFF
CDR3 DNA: TGCAGCGCCCGGGACAGCCCTATATCTGCTTTCTTT

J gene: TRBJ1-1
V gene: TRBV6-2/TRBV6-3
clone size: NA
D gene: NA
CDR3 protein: CASRDGQNTEAFF
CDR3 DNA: TGTGCCAGCAGGGACGGACAGAACACTGAAGCTTTCTTT

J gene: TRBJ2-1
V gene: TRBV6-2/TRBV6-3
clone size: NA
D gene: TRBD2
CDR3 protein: CASRRSAGGYNEQFF
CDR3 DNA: TGTGCCAGCAGACGGTCAGCGGGGGGGTACAATGAGCAGTTCTTC

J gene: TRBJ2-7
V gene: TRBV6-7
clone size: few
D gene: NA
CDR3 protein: CASSYSKKVDSYEQYF
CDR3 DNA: TGTGCCAGCAGTTACTCGAAGAAGGTCGACAGCTACGAGCAGTACTTC

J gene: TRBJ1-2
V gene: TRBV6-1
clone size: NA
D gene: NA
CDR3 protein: CASSEVVRANGYTF
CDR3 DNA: TGTGCCAGCAGTGAAGTCGTCAGGGCAAATGGCTACACCTTC

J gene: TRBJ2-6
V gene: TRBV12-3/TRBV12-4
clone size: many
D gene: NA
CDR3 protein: CASSFGANVLTF
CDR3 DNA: TGTGCCAGCAGTTTTGGGGCCAACGTCCTGACTTTC

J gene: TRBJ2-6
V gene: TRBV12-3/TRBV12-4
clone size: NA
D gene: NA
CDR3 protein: CASSSRNWLSGANVLTF
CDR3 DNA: TGTGCCAGCAGTTCTCGGAACTGGCTCTCTGGGGCCAACGTCCTGACTTTC

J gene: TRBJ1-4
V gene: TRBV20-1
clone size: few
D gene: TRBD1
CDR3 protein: CSARDVDRGNEKLFF
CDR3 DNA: TGCAGTGCTAGAGATGTCGACAGGGGGAATGAAAAACTGTTTTTT

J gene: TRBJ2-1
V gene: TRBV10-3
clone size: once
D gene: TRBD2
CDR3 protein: CAISESMTSGRSSYNEQFF
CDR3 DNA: TGTGCCATCAGTGAGTCGATGACTAGCGGGAGGAGCTCCTACAATGAGCAGTTCTTC

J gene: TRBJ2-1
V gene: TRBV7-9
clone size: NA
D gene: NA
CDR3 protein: CASSLAQTTPLNEQFF
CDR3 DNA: TGTGCCAGCAGCTTAGCCCAGACCACTCCCTTGAATGAGCAGTTCTTC

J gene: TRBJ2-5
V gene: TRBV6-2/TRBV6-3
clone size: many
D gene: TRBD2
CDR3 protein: CASTSGTSTETQYF
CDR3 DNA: TGTGCCAGCACCTCGGGGACTAGTACAGAGACCCAGTACTTC

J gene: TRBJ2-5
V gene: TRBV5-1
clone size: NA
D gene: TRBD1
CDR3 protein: CASSPATGVDEQYF
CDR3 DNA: TGCGCCAGCAGCCCAGCCACAGGGGTCGATGAGCAGTACTTC

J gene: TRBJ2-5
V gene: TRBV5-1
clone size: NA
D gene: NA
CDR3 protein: CASSPGGGSQETQYF
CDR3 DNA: TGCGCCAGCAGCCCCGGTGGGGGAAGTCAAGAGACCCAGTACTTC

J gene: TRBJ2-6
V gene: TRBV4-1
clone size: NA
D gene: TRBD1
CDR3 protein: CASSRWTGGGSGANVLTF
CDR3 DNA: TGCGCCAGCAGCCGCTGGACAGGGGGCGGTTCTGGGGCCAACGTCCTGACTTTC

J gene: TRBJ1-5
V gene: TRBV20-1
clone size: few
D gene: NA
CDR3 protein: CSAGEMGRGGNQPQHF
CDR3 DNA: TGCAGTGCTGGAGAAATGGGGAGAGGGGGCAATCAGCCCCAGCATTTT

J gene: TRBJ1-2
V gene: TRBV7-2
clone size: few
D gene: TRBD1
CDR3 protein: CASSTGQGAFGIHGYTF
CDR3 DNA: TGTGCCAGCAGCACGGGACAGGGGGCTTTCGGGATCCATGGCTACACCTTC

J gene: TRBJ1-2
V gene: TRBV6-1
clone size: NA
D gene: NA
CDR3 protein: CASTDSINGYTF
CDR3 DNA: TGTGCCAGCACGGACAGCATCAATGGCTACACCTTC

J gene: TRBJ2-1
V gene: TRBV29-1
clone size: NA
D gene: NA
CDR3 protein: CSARVGLDMNEQFF
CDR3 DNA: TGCAGCGCCCGCGTGGGCTTAGACATGAATGAGCAGTTCTTC

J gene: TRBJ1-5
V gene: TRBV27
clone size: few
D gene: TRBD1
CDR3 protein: CASAPWAGGNQPQHF
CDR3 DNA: TGTGCCAGCGCGCCATGGGCAGGGGGTAATCAGCCCCAGCATTTT

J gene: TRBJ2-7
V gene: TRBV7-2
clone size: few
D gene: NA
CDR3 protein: CASSLRLTPSYEQYF
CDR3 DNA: TGTGCCAGCAGCTTACGACTAACTCCGTCCTACGAGCAGTACTTC

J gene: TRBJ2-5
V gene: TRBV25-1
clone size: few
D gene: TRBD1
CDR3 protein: CASSELNTGGGKTQYF
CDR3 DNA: TGTGCCAGCAGTGAATTAAACACAGGGGGAGGAAAGACCCAGTACTTC

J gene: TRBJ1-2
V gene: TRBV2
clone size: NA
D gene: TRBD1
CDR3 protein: CASPGQGGDYGYTF
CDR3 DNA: TGTGCCAGCCCGGGACAGGGAGGTGACTATGGCTACACCTTC

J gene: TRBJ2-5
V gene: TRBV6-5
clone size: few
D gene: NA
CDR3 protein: CASSYWRGDQETQYF
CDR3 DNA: TGTGCCAGCAGTTACTGGAGGGGCGATCAAGAGACCCAGTACTTC

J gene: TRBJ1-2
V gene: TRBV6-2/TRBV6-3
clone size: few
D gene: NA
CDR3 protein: CASSRTPRGYTF
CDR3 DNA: TGTGCCAGCAGTCGGACTCCCCGGGGCTACACCTTC

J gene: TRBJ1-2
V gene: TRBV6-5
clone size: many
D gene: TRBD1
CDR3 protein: CASSGPTGGDNGYTF
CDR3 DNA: TGTGCCAGCAGTGGCCCTACAGGGGGCGATAATGGCTACACCTTC

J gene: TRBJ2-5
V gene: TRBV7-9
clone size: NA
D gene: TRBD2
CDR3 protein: CASSLGSSSGPQETQYF
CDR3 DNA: TGTGCCAGCAGCTTAGGGTCATCTAGCGGTCCACAAGAGACCCAGTACTTC

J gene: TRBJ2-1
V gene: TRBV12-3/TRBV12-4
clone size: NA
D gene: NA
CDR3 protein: CASSFRGRGSHEQFF
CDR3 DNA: TGTGCCAGCAGTTTTCGGGGCAGGGGTAGCCATGAGCAGTTCTTC

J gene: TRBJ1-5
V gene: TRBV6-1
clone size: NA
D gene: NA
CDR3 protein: CASTARQGTSNQPQHF
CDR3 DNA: TGTGCCAGTACCGCCCGGCAGGGAACTAGCAATCAGCCCCAGCATTTT